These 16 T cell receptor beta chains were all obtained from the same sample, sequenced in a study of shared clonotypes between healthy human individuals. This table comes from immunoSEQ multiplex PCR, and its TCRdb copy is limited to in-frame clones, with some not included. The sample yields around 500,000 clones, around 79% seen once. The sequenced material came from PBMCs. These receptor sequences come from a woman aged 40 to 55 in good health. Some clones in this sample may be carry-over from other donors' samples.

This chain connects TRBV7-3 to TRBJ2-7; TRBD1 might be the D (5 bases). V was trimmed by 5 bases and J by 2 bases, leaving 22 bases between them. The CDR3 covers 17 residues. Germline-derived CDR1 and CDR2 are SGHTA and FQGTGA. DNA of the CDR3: TGTGCCAGCAGCCCCCGCCGTGCGGACACCTTTCCCTACGAGCAGTACTTC. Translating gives CASSPRRADTFPYEQYF. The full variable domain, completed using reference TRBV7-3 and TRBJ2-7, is GAGVSQTPSNKVTEKGKYVELRCDPISGHTALYWYRQSLGQGPEFLIYFQGTGAADDSGLPNDRFFAVRPEGSVSTLKIQRTERGDSAVYLCASSPRRADTFPYEQYFGPGTRLTVT.

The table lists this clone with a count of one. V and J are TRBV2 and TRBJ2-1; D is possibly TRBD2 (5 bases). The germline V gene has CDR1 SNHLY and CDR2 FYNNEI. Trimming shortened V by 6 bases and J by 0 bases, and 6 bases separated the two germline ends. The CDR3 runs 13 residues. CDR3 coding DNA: TGTGCCAGCAGAGACTACTCCTACAATGAGCAGTTCTTC. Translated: CASRDYSYNEQFF.

The CDR3 sequence is CATRLPTSQETQYF. The CDR3 DNA sequence: TGTGCCACCAGGCTCCCGACCTCACAAGAGACCCAGTACTTC. This chain uses TRBV28 with TRBJ2-5; D remains unclear. The CDR3 extends over 14 amino acids. V was trimmed by 10 bases and J by 2 bases, leaving 17 bases between them. CDR1 is MDHEN, CDR2 SYDVKM, per germline.

CDR3 nucleotides: TGTGCCAGCAGCTTGCAAAGAGGGTTTAGTGAGCAGTTCTTC. Translated: CASSLQRGFSEQFF. The gene calls are TRBV11-3 and TRBJ2-1, with D tentatively TRBD2 (5 bases). Germline V gene sequence: CDR1 SGHNT, CDR2 YENEEA. The CDR3 runs to 14 residues. V was shortened by 3 bases and J by 9 bases, with 15 bases between the two germline ends.

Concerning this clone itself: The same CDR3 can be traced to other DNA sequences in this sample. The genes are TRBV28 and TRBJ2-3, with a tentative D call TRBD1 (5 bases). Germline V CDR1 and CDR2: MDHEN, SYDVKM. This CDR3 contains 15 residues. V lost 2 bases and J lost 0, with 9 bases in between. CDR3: CASSLRGSSTDTQYF. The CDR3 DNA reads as TGTGCCAGCAGTTTAAGGGGCTCAAGCACAGATACGCAGTATTTT.

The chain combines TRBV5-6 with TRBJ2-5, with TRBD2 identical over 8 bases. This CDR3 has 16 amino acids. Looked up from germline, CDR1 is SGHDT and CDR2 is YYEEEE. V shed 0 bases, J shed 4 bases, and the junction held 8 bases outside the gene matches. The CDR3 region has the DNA TGTGCCAGCAGCTTGGTGGTGGCCAGCGGGAGAGAGACCCAGTACTTC. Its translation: CASSLVVASGRETQYF.

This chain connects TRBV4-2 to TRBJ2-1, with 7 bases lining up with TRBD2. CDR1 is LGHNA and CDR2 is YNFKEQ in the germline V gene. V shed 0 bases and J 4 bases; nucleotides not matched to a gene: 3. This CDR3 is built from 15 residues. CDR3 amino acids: CASSQEASGYNEQFF. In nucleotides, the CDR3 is TGTGCCAGCAGCCAAGAGGCTAGCGGATACAATGAGCAGTTCTTC.

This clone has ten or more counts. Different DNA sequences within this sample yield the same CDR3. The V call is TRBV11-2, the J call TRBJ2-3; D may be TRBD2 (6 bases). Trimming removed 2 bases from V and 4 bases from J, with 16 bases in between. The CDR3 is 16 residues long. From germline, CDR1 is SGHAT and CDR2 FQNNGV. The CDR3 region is CASSLLGAGTPDTQYF. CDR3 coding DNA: TGTGCCAGCAGCTTATTAGGGGCGGGAACCCCAGATACGCAGTATTTT. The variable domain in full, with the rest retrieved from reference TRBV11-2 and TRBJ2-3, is EAGVAQSPRYKIIEKRQSVAFWCNPISGHATLYWYQQILGQGPKLLIQFQNNGVVDDSQLPKDRFSAERLKGVDSTLKIQPAKLEDSAVYLCASSLLGAGTPDTQYFGPGTRLTVL.

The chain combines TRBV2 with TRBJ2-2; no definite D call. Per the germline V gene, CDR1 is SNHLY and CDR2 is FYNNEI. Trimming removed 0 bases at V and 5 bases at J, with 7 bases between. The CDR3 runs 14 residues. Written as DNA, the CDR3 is TGTGCCAGCAGTGAAGCGAGGCCTACCGGGGAGCTGTTTTTT. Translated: CASSEARPTGELFF.

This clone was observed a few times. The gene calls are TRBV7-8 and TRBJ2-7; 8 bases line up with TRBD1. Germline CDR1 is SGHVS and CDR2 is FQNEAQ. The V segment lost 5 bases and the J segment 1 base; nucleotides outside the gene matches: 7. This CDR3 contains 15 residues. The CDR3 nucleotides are TGTGCCAGCAGCCCAAGGACAGGGAGTTCCTACGAGCAGTACTTC. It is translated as CASSPRTGSSYEQYF.

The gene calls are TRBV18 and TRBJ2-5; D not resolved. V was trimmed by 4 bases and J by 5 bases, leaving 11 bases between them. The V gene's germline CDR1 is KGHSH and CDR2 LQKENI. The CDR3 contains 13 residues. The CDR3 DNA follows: TGTGCCAGCTCACGGGCCCTCCCTGAGACCCAGTACTTC. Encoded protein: CASSRALPETQYF.

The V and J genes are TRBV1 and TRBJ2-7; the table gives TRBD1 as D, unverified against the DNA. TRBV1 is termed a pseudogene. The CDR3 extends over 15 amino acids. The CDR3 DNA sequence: TGCACCAGCAGCCAACGGCCTTACACAGCCTACGAGCAGTACTTC. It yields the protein CTSSQRPYTAYEQYF.

CDR3 sequence: CASSVDRDAGANVLTF. The CDR3 coding sequence is TGTGCCAGCAGCGTAGACAGGGACGCTGGGGCCAACGTCCTGACTTTC. The V and J genes are TRBV9 and TRBJ2-6; tentatively, D is TRBD1 (6 bases). V was shortened by 0 bases and J by 2 bases, with 9 bases between the two germline ends. From germline, CDR1 is SGDLS and CDR2 YYNGEE. This CDR3 is 16 amino acids long. Together with reference TRBV9 and TRBJ2-6, the CDR3 gives the full variable domain: DSGVTQTPKHLITATGQRVTLRCSPRSGDLSVYWYQQSLDQGLQFLIQYYNGEERAKGNILERFSAQQFPDLHSELNLSSLELGDSALYFCASSVDRDAGANVLTFGAGSRLTVL.

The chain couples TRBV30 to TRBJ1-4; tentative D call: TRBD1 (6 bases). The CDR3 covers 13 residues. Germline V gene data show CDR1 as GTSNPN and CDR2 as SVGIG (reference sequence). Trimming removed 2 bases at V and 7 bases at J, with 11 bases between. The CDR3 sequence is CAWSLGAGEKLFF. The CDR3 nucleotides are TGTGCCTGGAGTCTGGGGGCCGGTGAAAAACTGTTTTTT.

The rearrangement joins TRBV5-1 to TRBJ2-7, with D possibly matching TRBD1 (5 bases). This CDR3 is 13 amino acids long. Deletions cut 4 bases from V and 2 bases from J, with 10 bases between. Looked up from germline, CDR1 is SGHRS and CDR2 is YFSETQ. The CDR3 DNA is TGCGCCAGCAGCATTGACAGAGCCTACGAGCAGTACTTC. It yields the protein CASSIDRAYEQYF.

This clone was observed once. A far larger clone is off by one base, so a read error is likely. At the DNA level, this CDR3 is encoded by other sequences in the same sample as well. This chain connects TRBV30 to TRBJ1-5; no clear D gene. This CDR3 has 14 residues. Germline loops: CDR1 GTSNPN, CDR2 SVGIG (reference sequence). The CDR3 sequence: CAWSVSPINQPQHF. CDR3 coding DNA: TGTGCTTGGAGTGTATCGCCGATCAATCAGCCCCAGCATTTT. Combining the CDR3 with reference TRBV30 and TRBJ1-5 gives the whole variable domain SQTIHQWPATLVQPVGSPLSLECTVEGTSNPNLYWYRQAAGRGLQLLFYSVGIGQISSEVPQNLSASRPQDRQFILSSKKLLLSDSGFYLCAWSVSPINQPQHFGDGTRLSIL.